A single sample is the source of the 15 T cell receptor beta chains below, sequenced in a study of cytomegalovirus exposure and HLA in healthy donors. PCR employed 60 Vbeta and 13 Jbeta primers. This table comes from immunoSEQ multiplex PCR, and its TCRdb copy is limited to in-frame clones, with some not included. The data hold more than 150,000 clones, with approximately 82% observed a single time. Sequencing was performed on PBMCs. The receptors derive from a woman younger than 35 in good health and CMV-seropositive.

This chain links TRBV6-5 with TRBJ1-2; 8 positions agree with TRBD1. J gave up 7 bases and V 6 bases, and 13 bases lay outside the gene matches. CDR3 size: 15 residues. CDR1 and CDR2 from the germline V gene are MNHEY and SVGAGI. CDR3 bases: TGTGCCAGCAGGAGGCAGGGGGCGCGGGGCGGTGGCTACACCTTC. Its translation: CASRRQGARGGGYTF.

The chain couples TRBV7-9 to TRBJ1-1, with 11 positions matching TRBD1. Germline assignment: CDR1 SEHNR and CDR2 FQNEAQ (reference sequence). The CDR3 is 16 residues long. Trimming cost V 5 bases and J 3 bases; bases outside gene matches: 8. The CDR3 region is CASSQTWDRGDTEAFF. As DNA, the CDR3 is TGTGCCAGCAGCCAAACTTGGGACAGGGGGGACACTGAAGCTTTCTTT.

The rearrangement uses TRBV5-1 and TRBJ2-3; 14 nucleotides agree with TRBD2. The CDR3 loop spans 16 amino acids. J lost 3 bases, V lost 4 bases, and 4 bases had no gene match. The germline gives CDR1 SGHRS, CDR2 YFSETQ. In DNA form, the CDR3 reads TGCGCCAGCAGCATCGGACTAGCGGGGGGTACAGATACGCAGTATTTT. It codes for CASSIGLAGGTDTQYF.

This chain uses TRBV7-9 with TRBJ2-1, with D maybe TRBD2 (6 bases). The CDR3 has 15 residues. From germline, CDR1 is SEHNR and CDR2 FQNEAQ (reference sequence). The germline V and J ends were trimmed by 5 bases and 9 bases, with 20 bases remaining between them. CDR3 amino acids: CASSRGTETRGEQFF. CDR3 nucleotide sequence: TGTGCCAGCAGCCGGGGGACCGAAACTAGAGGTGAGCAGTTCTTC. The full variable domain, with the rest looked up from reference TRBV7-9 and TRBJ2-1, is DTGVSQNPRHKITKRGQNVTFRCDPISEHNRLYWYRQTLGQGPEFLTYFQNEAQLEKSRLLSDRFSAERPKGSFSTLEIQRTEQGDSAMYLCASSRGTETRGEQFFGPGTRLTVL.

The V and J genes are TRBV13 and TRBJ2-7; D might be TRBD2 (6 bases). This CDR3 has 14 residues. V lost 5 bases and J lost 4, with 15 bases in between. Germline assignment: CDR1 PRHDT and CDR2 FYEKMQ (reference sequence). The CDR3 bases are TGTGCCAGCAGCCAAGGGACTGCCTGGTACGAGCAGTACGTC. Amino acids: CASSQGTAWYEQYV.

V is TRBV5-1 and J is TRBJ1-4; 7 nucleotides agree with TRBD1. V was pared by 5 bases and J by 6 bases, with 10 bases of the junction left unmatched. The CDR3 covers 15 residues. The germline V gene has CDR1 SGHRS and CDR2 YFSETQ. CDR3 region: CASSRQGGFYEKLFF. CDR3 in DNA: TGCGCCAGCAGTCGGCAAGGGGGCTTCTATGAAAAACTGTTTTTT.

The CDR3 DNA follows: TGTGCCAGCAGTTACTCAGGGGCTGGCTACACCTTC. Residues: CASSYSGAGYTF. The chain uses TRBV6-5 and TRBJ1-2; D perhaps matches TRBD1 (5 bases). V was shortened by 0 bases and J by 7 bases, with 6 bases between the two germline ends. Looked up from germline, CDR1 is MNHEY and CDR2 is SVGAGI. The CDR3 contains 12 residues.

The DNA for the CDR3 is TGTGCCATCAGTGATTCATCGACAGGGAGAGGAAACACCATATATTTT. Translation gives CAISDSSTGRGNTIYF. The chain recombines TRBV10-3 with TRBJ1-3; 7 nucleotides line up with TRBD1. The CDR3 runs to 16 residues. Trimming took 3 bases from V and 4 from J; bases not matched to a gene: 9. The germline CDR1 and CDR2 sequences are ENHRY and SYGVKD.

This chain links TRBV9 with TRBJ2-2; a possible D gene is TRBD1 (5 bases). The V gene's germline CDR1 is SGDLS and CDR2 YYNGEE. The V and J ends lost 3 bases and 4 bases respectively, with 10 bases between them. CDR3 length equals 14 residues. The CDR3: CASSAGRATGELFF. The DNA for the CDR3 is TGTGCCAGCAGCGCTGGCAGGGCCACCGGGGAGCTGTTTTTT.

The chain recombines TRBV28 with TRBJ2-7, with a possible D match to TRBD2 (5 bases). Germline lookup yields CDR1 MDHEN and CDR2 SYDVKM. CDR3 size: 12 residues. Between the trimmed V and J ends, which lost 3 bases and 5 bases, there was a span of 8 bases. The CDR3 region is CASSFGGNEQYF. The CDR3 region has the DNA TGTGCCAGCAGTTTTGGAGGCAACGAGCAGTACTTC.

The chain uses TRBV2 and TRBJ1-5; D possibly corresponds to TRBD1 (5 bases). Germline CDR1 is SNHLY and CDR2 is FYNNEI. The CDR3 sequence is 15 residues long. V lost 7 bases to trimming and J lost 10 bases, with 23 bases between them. CDR3 DNA: TGTGCCAGCAATGGCTCAGGGTCGAAATCAGCCCCCCAGCATTTT. It translates to CASNGSGSKSAPQHF.

CDR3 DNA sequence: TGTGCCAGCAGCCATACCGGGACAGGGGAGGGAGGAGAGACCCAGTACTTC. Translated, it gives CASSHTGTGEGGETQYF. The chain has TRBV5-5 and TRBJ2-5, with 10 bases lining up with TRBD1. Germline CDR1 SGHKS, CDR2 YYEKEE (reference sequence). The CDR3 consists of 17 residues. The J segment lost 4 bases and the V segment lost 4 bases, leaving 13 bases of the junction unmatched.

This clone occurred once. The chain links TRBV7-6 to TRBJ2-1; weak D call: TRBD1 (6 bases). CDR3 length equals 15 residues. The germline V and J ends were trimmed by 6 bases and 2 bases, with 14 bases remaining between them. Looked up from germline, CDR1 is SGHVS and CDR2 is FNYEAQ. CDR3 bases: TGTGCCAGCAGTCAGACAGGAGCCGCCTACAATGAGCAGTTCTTC. Its translation is CASSQTGAAYNEQFF.

V and J are TRBV28 and TRBJ2-6; the D is unclear. Germline loops: CDR1 MDHEN, CDR2 SYDVKM. V lost 8 bases, J lost 0 bases, and 23 bases lay in between. CDR3 length: 19 amino acids. CDR3 loop: CASSSPSLTPSSGANVLTF. The DNA of the CDR3 is TGTGCCAGCTCATCCCCTAGTCTGACCCCCTCCTCTGGGGCCAACGTCCTGACTTTC. The full variable domain, rest sourced from reference TRBV28 and TRBJ2-6, is DVKVTQSSRYLVKRTGEKVFLECVQDMDHENMFWYRQDPGLGLRLIYFSYDVKMKEKGDIPEGYSVSREKKERFSLILESASTNQTSMYLCASSSPSLTPSSGANVLTFGAGSRLTVL.

The chain combines TRBV6-4 with TRBJ2-3, with TRBD2 matching 8 bases. This CDR3 region has 14 residues. The ends lost 6 bases at V and 0 bases at J; junction bases unmatched: 2. The germline gives CDR1 MRHNA, CDR2 SNTAGT. CDR3 amino acids: CASRLAASTDTQYF. The CDR3 coding sequence is TGTGCCAGCAGACTAGCGGCTAGCACAGATACGCAGTATTTT.